This TCR beta chain appears in the sequencing data of a study of blood T cell repertoires in COVID-19. Study overall: Sources were T cells, B-cell-depleted T cells, or PBMCs; the material itself was cDNA or gDNA.

The data were produced by immunoSEQ multiplex PCR, yet TCRdb's version contains in-frame clones alone and is incomplete. The table includes 110,000 to 150,000 clones, approximately 89% detected once. The TCR originated in a woman aged 45-65 years with acute or convalescent COVID-19. Sequencing used peripheral blood.

The CDR3 loop is CASSVSAGPTGELFF. The CDR3 region has the DNA TGTGCCAGCAGCGTATCAGCGGGCCCCACCGGGGAGCTGTTTTTT. The V call is TRBV9, the J call TRBJ2-2, with a possible D match to TRBD2 (6 bases). V lost 1 base to trimming and J lost 4 bases, with 11 bases between them. Germline values: CDR1 SGDLS, CDR2 YYNGEE. The CDR3 has 15 residues.